This TCR beta chain was documented in a study of chemoradiotherapy in HPV16-positive cancers (dated by TCRdb to between 2021 and 2024). Study-level background: Candidate HPV-specific T-cell clones and common TCR motifs were defined through functional T-cell assays on cells from a couple of HPV16-positive patients. The study set out to ask whether T-cell immunity against the HPV oncoproteins E6 and E7 changes over the course of chemoradiotherapy and whether that immunity affects survival. TCR repertoires from around 80 patients with HPV-related cancers were then used to track the candidate HPV-specific TCRs and motifs.

Repertoires were sampled multiple times during chemoradiotherapy, which allowed clonal expansion in the tumor microenvironment to be followed. CDR1 and CDR2 (LNHDA, SQIVND) derive from the germline V gene (reference sequence). The germline ends are 15 bases apart after V is trimmed by 8 bases and J by 5 bases. Measured from the cysteine to the phenylalanine, the CDR3 is 14 residues long. Only CDR3 DNA remains: 42 bases, in frame from the first base. On this clone itself: Its target antigen remains unknown. No base quality information exists; no much larger clone differs at one position.

Paper-wide results and their limitations: Expansion of candidate HPV-specific clones and E7-related TCR motifs was observed in the tumor microenvironment during treatment, whereas no such expansion was observed for non-HPV-specific T cells. The functional definition of HPV-specific T cells came from only a couple of HPV16-positive patients, and the survival association was reported for HPV16-positive patients. Among HPV16-positive patients, expansion of HPV-responsive T cells during chemoradiotherapy was associated with better recurrence-free survival.

Library preparation employed the immunoSEQ multiplex PCR assay. TCRdb retrieved this table from immuneACCESS and kept in-frame rearrangements only. Not all clones are present; in checked studies, unresolved V genes account for under half, and no reason is known for the remainder. The sample table records 1,500 to 2,000 clones; around nine tenths of these occur just once. 13% of the sample is taken by the ten largest. The sample here was tumor tissue, taken from a patient who underwent chemoradiotherapy. The chain is encoded by TRBV19 joined to TRBJ2-2, with the D call perhaps TRBD1 or TRBD2, each one matching 6 bases. This TCR was sampled from a human donor with HPV-associated anogenital cancer. The CDR3 is CASEGGGRTGELFF. Here is the DNA: TGTGCCAGTGAGGGGGGAGGCCGAACCGGGGAGCTGTTTTTT.